This passage covers 18 T cell receptor beta chains from one sample sequenced in a study of CD8 T cells in ankylosing spondylitis (dated by TCRdb to 2016 to 2017). Their recognized antigens are unknown. Receptors were amplified or captured by 5' RACE. This sample was sequenced with an Illumina HiSeq 2500. TCRdb trimmed public reads at Q25 via fastp, called clones via MiXCR and kept in-frame beta chains. Rows with one shared CDR3 protein collapse into an entry with the most common genes and DNA. The sample table records about 840,000 distinct CDR3 sequences; about an eighth of these occur just once. 0.45% to 0.6% of the sample rests with the top ten. The research as a whole found: Blood from ankylosing spondylitis patients appeared to be characterized by a TCR beta motif made up of fewer than ten highly homologous amino acid variants.

Material for sequencing was blood, either unsorted or a sorted T cell fraction (not recorded which). The receptors come from a male donor with ankylosing spondylitis.

J is TRBJ1-4 and V is TRBV6-1; TRBD1 is a possible D gene (6 bases). Germline lookup yields CDR1 MNHNS and CDR2 SASEGT. Trimming shortened V by 4 bases and J by 8 bases, and 17 bases separated the two germline ends. The CDR3 runs to 15 residues. CDR3 sequence reads: CASSVFRGRTEKLFF. As DNA, the CDR3 is TGTGCCAGCAGTGTCTTCAGGGGTAGAACCGAAAAACTGTTTTTT.

In its sample, this clonotype was seen a few times. The CDR3, as DNA: TGCAGTGCCCTCCCGGGAGGGGCCTACGAGCAGTACTTC. Amino acid sequence: CSALPGGAYEQYF. The chain uses TRBV20-1 and TRBJ2-7; 8 bases are shared with TRBD2. In germline, CDR1 is DFQATT, CDR2 SNEGSKA (reference sequence). Trimming cost V 6 bases and J 2 bases; bases outside gene matches: 6. The CDR3 length is 13 residues.

This CDR3 reads CASSLPPGIVYGYTF. The CDR3, as DNA: TGTGCCAGCAGCTTACCGCCGGGGATTGTCTATGGCTACACCTTC. The gene calls are TRBV7-2 and TRBJ1-2, with D uncertain. Germline CDR1 reads SGHTA; CDR2 reads FQGNSA. V lost 2 bases to trimming and J lost 4 bases, with 14 bases between them. This CDR3 comprises 15 residues.

The chain links TRBV6-1 to TRBJ2-7; D not certain. The germline V gene encodes CDR1 MNHNS and CDR2 SASEGT. V was shortened by 4 bases and J by 3 bases, with 13 bases between the two germline ends. CDR3 size: 14 residues. The CDR3 region is CASSGHTPHYEQYF. DNA of the CDR3: TGTGCCAGCAGTGGGCATACGCCCCACTACGAGCAGTACTTC.

The genes are TRBV24-1 and TRBJ2-7, with 7 bases that match TRBD1. Losses at the gene ends were 9 bases for V and 2 bases for J; bases not matched to a gene: 3. The CDR3 loop spans 12 amino acids. Germline-derived CDR1 and CDR2 are KGHDR and SFDVKD. The CDR3 protein is CATGTDAYEQYF. CDR3 DNA: TGTGCCACCGGGACAGATGCCTACGAGCAGTACTTC.

V and J are TRBV7-2 and TRBJ2-7, with 7 bases lining up with TRBD1. Germline CDR1 is SGHTA and CDR2 is FQGNSA. This CDR3 is built from 12 residues. J lost 12 bases, V lost 5 bases, and 10 bases had no gene match. CDR3 nucleotide sequence: TGTGCCAGCAGCCCGCGGACAGGCCCGTGGTACTTC. It encodes CASSPRTGPWYF.

This clonotype has only a few counts. V gene TRBV5-1 combines with J gene TRBJ2-7; tentative D call: TRBD1 (6 bases). Germline V gives CDR1 SGHRS, CDR2 YFSETQ. Trimming removed 2 bases at V and 0 bases at J, with 12 bases between. CDR3 length: 15 residues. CDR3 DNA: TGCGCCAGCAGCTTAGGGACACGAAGCTCCTACGAGCAGTACTTC. The encoded protein is CASSLGTRSSYEQYF.

V is TRBV7-9 and J is TRBJ1-3; D gene unclear. Germline V gene lookup returns CDR1 SEHNR and CDR2 FQNEAQ (reference sequence). The V and J ends lost 4 bases and 2 bases respectively, with 15 bases between them. The CDR3 is made up of 16 amino acids. The CDR3 here is CASSSGWQATGNTIYF. CDR3 nucleotide sequence: TGTGCCAGCAGCTCGGGATGGCAGGCCACTGGAAACACCATATATTTT.

This clonotype was seen many times. The genes are TRBV29-1 and TRBJ2-3; TRBD1 might be the D (6 bases). The CDR3 spans 13 residues. Per the germline V gene, CDR1 is SQVTM and CDR2 is ANQGSEA. V lost 4 bases and J 2 bases, leaving 10 bases between the germline ends. The CDR3 DNA reads as TGCAGCGTTGGGGGGCTGAACACAGATACGCAGTATTTT. Protein: CSVGGLNTDTQYF.

This rearrangement joins TRBV12-3 or TRBV12-4 to TRBJ2-5, with a possible D match to TRBD2 (6 bases). The CDR3 sequence is 14 residues long. V was trimmed by 5 bases and J by 5 bases, leaving 15 bases between them. The CDR3 protein is CASSASGLRETQYF. The CDR3 nucleotides are TGTGCCAGCAGTGCGAGCGGGTTACGGGAGACCCAGTACTTC.

This clonotype was observed a few times. CDR3 nucleotide sequence: TGTGCCACCAGTGATTTGGGGACAGATACGCAGTATTTT. Protein sequence: CATSDLGTDTQYF. The rearrangement joins TRBV24-1 to TRBJ2-3; no reliable D call. V lost 0 bases to trimming and J lost 3 bases, with 3 bases between them. The CDR3 spans 13 residues. Germline V gene sequence: CDR1 KGHDR, CDR2 SFDVKD.

The table lists this clonotype with many counts. Here the CDR3 reads CASSLRLTYEQYF. CDR3 DNA sequence: TGTGCCAGCAGTTTAAGACTAACCTACGAGCAGTACTTC. J is TRBJ2-7 and V is TRBV27; TRBD2 is a possible D gene (5 bases). V lost 2 bases and J 2 bases, leaving 7 bases between the germline ends. Germline CDR1 reads MNHEY; CDR2 reads SMNVEV (reference sequence). This CDR3 region has 13 residues.

V gene TRBV5-1 combines with J gene TRBJ2-5; 15 bases match TRBD2. Germline CDR1 and CDR2: SGHRS and YFSETQ. With V trimmed by 4 bases and J by 4 bases, 5 bases remained unmatched. This CDR3 comprises 16 residues. The CDR3 region is CASSTGLAGGGETQYF. In DNA, the CDR3 is TGCGCCAGCAGCACGGGACTAGCGGGAGGAGGAGAGACCCAGTACTTC.

The V call is TRBV15, the J call TRBJ2-1; TRBD2 matches 7 bases. After removal of 8 bases from V and 4 bases from J, the junction contained 8 bases not matched to a gene. The CDR3 is 14 residues long. Germline V gene sequence: CDR1 LNHNV, CDR2 YYDKDF (reference sequence). The CDR3 bases are TGTGCCACCTCTGGGAGGGAGTGGTACAATGAGCAGTTCTTC. Its protein is CATSGREWYNEQFF. Using reference TRBV15 and TRBJ2-1 for the parts outside the CDR3, the full variable domain is DAMVIQNPRYQVTQFGKPVTLSCSQTLNHNVMYWYQQKSSQAPKLLFHYYDKDFNNEADTPDNFQSRRPNTSFCFLDIRSPGLGDTAMYLCATSGREWYNEQFFGPGTRLTVL.

This clonotype was seen repeatedly, ten times or more. The rearrangement joins TRBV7-2 to TRBJ2-5; D is possibly TRBD1 (5 bases). Trimming pared 1 base from V and 5 bases from J, leaving 11 bases between. The CDR3 has 14 amino acids. Germline V gives CDR1 SGHTA, CDR2 FQGNSA. CDR3 DNA sequence: TGTGCCAGCAGCTTAGTCCAGGGTTCGGAGACCCAGTACTTC. Translation: CASSLVQGSETQYF.

This clonotype was detected many times. The V and J genes are TRBV6-1 and TRBJ2-7; 8 bases align to TRBD1. The CDR3 is 15 amino acids. V trimming: 6 bases; J trimming: 2 bases; junction bases outside the gene matches: 9. Germline V gene lookup returns CDR1 MNHNS and CDR2 SASEGT. CDR3 nucleotides: TGTGCCAGCAGGACGCTACGGACAGGGACCTACGAGCAGTACTTC. Protein sequence: CASRTLRTGTYEQYF.

This sequence joins TRBV10-3 and TRBJ1-2; perhaps TRBD1 as D (5 bases). This CDR3 spans 15 amino acids. V lost 0 bases to trimming and J lost 4 bases, with 12 bases between them. CDR1 is ENHRY and CDR2 is SYGVKD in the germline V gene. In DNA, the CDR3 is TGTGCCATCAGTGAGTCCCCAGGGCGCCCCTATGGCTACACCTTC. It codes for CAISESPGRPYGYTF.

This clonotype has just a few counts. The CDR3: CSVHDRGGEQYF. The CDR3 region has the DNA TGCAGCGTCCACGACAGGGGGGGCGAGCAGTACTTC. The rearrangement links TRBV29-1 to TRBJ2-7, with TRBD1 matching over 9 bases. Germline CDR1 is SQVTM and CDR2 is ANQGSEA. V dropped 6 bases and J dropped 6; count of bases not matched to a gene: 6. CDR3 length equals 12 residues.